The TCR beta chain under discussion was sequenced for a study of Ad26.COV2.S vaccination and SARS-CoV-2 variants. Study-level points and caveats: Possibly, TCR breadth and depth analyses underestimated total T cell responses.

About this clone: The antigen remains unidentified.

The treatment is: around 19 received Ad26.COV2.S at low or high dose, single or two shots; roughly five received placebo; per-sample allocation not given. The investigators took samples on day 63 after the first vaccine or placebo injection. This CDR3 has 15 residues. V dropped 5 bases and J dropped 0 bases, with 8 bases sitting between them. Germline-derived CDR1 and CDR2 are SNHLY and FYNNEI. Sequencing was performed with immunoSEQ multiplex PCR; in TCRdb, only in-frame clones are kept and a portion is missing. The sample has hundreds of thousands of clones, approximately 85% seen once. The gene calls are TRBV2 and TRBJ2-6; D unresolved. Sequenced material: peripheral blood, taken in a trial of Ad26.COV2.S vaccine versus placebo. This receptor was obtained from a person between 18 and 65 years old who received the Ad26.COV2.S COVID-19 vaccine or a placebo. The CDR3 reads CASSRAASGANVLTF. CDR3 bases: TGTGCCAGCAGTCGGGCGGCCTCTGGGGCCAACGTCCTGACTTTC.